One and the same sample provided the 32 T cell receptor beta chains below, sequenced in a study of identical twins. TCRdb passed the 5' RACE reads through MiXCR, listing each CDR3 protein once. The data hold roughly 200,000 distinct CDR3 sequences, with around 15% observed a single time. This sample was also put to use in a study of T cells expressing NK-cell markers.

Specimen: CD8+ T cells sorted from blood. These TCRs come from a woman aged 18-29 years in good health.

The CDR3 DNA reads as TGTGCCAGCAGCGCCGGGACTAGCGGGAGTGGTACGCAGTATTTT. Protein sequence: CASSAGTSGSGTQYF. This chain links TRBV9 with TRBJ2-3; 14 positions agree with TRBD2. Losses at the gene ends were 3 bases for V and 8 bases for J; bases not matched to a gene: 5. Germline CDR1 is SGDLS and CDR2 is YYNGEE. This CDR3 contains 15 residues. The variable domain in full, with the rest retrieved from reference TRBV9 and TRBJ2-3, is DSGVTQTPKHLITATGQRVTLRCSPRSGDLSVYWYQQSLDQGLQFLIQYYNGEERAKGNILERFSAQQFPDLHSELNLSSLELGDSALYFCASSAGTSGSGTQYFGPGTRLTVL.

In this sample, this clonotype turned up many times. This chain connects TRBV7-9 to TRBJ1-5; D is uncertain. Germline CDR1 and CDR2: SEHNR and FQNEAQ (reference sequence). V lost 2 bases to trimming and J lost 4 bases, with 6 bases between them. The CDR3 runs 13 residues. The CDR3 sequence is CASSLTGNQPQHF. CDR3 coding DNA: TGTGCCAGCAGCTTAACGGGGAATCAGCCCCAGCATTTT.

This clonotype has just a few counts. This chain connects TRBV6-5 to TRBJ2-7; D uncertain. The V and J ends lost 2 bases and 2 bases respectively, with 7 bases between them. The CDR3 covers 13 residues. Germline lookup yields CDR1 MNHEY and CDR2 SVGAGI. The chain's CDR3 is CASSYEAAYEQYF. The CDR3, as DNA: TGTGCCAGCAGTTACGAGGCAGCCTACGAGCAGTACTTC.

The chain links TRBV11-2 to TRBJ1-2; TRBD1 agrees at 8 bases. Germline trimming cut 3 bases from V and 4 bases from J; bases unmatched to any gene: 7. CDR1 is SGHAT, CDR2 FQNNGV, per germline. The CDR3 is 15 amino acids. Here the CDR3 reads CASSFGTGGGYGYTF. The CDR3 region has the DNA TGTGCCAGCAGCTTTGGTACAGGGGGGGGCTATGGCTACACCTTC.

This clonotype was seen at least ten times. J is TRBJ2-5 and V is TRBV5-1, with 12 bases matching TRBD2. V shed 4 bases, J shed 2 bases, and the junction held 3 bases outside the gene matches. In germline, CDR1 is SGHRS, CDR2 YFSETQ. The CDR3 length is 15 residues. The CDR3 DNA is TGCGCCAGCAGCCCCGGACTAGCGGGACAAGAGACCCAGTACTTC. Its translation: CASSPGLAGQETQYF.

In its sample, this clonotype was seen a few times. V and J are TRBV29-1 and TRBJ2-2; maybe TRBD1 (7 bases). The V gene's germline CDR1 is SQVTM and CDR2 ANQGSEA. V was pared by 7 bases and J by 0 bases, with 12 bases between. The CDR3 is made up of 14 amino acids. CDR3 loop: CSGAGTANTGELFF. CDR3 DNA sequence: TGCAGCGGTGCGGGGACAGCGAACACCGGGGAGCTGTTTTTT.

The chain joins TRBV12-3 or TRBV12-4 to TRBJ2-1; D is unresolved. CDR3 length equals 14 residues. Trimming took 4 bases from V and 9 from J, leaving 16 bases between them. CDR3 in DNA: TGTGCCAGCAGTTCCGAAATAACAAATCGTGAGCAGTTCTTC. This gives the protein CASSSEITNREQFF.

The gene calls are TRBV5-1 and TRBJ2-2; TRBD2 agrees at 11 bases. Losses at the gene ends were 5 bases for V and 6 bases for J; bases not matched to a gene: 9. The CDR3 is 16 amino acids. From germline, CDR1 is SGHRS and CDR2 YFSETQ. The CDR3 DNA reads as TGCGCCAGCAGTGTTAGCGGGAGGGCCCGGCCCGGGGAGCTGTTTTTT. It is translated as CASSVSGRARPGELFF.

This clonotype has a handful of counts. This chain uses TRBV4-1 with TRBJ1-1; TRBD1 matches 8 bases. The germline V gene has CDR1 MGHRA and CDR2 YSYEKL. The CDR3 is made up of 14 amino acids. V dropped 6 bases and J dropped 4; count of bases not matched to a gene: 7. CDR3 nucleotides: TGCGCCAGCAGGCAGGGGGCTTTGGGCACTGAAGCTTTCTTT. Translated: CASRQGALGTEAFF.

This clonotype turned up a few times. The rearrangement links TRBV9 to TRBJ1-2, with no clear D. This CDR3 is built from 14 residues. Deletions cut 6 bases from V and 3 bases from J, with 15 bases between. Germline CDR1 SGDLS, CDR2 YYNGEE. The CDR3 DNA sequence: TGTGCCAGCAAGTCCCCGGAGGGATACTATGGCTACACCTTC. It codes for CASKSPEGYYGYTF.

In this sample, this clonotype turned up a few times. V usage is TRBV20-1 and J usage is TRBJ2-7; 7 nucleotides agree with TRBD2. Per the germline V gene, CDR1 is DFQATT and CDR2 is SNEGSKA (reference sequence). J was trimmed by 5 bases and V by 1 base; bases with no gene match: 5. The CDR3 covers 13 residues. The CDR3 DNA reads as TGCAGTGCTAGAGGACTAGCTCTGGACGAGCAGTACTTC. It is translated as CSARGLALDEQYF.

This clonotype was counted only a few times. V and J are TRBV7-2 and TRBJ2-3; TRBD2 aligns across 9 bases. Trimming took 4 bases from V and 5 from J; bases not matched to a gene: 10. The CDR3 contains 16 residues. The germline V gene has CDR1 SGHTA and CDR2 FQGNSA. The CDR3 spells CASSSDLAGVLDTQYF. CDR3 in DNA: TGTGCCAGCAGCTCAGACTTAGCGGGAGTTTTAGATACGCAGTATTTT.

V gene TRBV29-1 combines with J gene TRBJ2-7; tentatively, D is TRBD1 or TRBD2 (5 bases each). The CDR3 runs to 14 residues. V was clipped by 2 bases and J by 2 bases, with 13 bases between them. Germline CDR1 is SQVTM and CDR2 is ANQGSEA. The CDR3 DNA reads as TGCAGCGTTGAACCCCGGGACGCTACCTACGAGCAGTACTTC. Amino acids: CSVEPRDATYEQYF.

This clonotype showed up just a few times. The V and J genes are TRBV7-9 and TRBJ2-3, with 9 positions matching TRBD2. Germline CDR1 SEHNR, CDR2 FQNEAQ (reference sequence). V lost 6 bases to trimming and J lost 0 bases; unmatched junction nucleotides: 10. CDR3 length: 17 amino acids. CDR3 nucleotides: TGTGCCAGCAGTCCCGCAACTAGCGGGTTTAGCACAGATACGCAGTATTTT. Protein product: CASSPATSGFSTDTQYF.

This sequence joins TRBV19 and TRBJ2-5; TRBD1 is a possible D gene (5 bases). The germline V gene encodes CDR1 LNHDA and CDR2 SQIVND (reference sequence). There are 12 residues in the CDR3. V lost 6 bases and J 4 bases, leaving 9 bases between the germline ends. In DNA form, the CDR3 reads TGTGCCAGTAGGCCCAGGGTAGAGACCCAGTACTTC. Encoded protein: CASRPRVETQYF.

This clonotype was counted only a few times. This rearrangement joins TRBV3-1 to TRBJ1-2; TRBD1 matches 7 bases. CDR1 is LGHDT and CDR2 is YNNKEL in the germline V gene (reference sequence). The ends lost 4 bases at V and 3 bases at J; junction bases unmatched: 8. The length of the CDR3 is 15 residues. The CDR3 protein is CASSRNRGEYYGYTF. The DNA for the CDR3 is TGTGCCAGCAGCCGGAACAGGGGAGAGTACTATGGCTACACCTTC. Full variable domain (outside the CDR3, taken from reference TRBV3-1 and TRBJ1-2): DTAVSQTPKYLVTQMGNDKSIKCEQNLGHDTMYWYKQDSKKFLKIMFSYNNKELIINETVPNRFSPKSPDKAHLNLHINSLELGDSAVYFCASSRNRGEYYGYTFGSGTRLTVV.

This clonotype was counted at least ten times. The CDR3 DNA is TGCGCCAGCAGCTTCAGGGACCTCACTGAAGCTTTCTTT. Translated, it gives CASSFRDLTEAFF. This rearrangement joins TRBV5-1 to TRBJ1-1; D perhaps matches TRBD1 (5 bases). Trimming pared 2 bases from V and 4 bases from J, leaving 9 bases between. This CDR3 contains 13 residues. Germline loops: CDR1 SGHRS, CDR2 YFSETQ. Full variable domain (missing parts from reference TRBV5-1 and TRBJ1-1): KAGVTQTPRYLIKTRGQQVTLSCSPISGHRSVSWYQQTPGQGLQFLFEYFSETQRNKGNFPGRFSGRQFSNSRSEMNVSTLELGDSALYLCASSFRDLTEAFFGQGTRLTVV.

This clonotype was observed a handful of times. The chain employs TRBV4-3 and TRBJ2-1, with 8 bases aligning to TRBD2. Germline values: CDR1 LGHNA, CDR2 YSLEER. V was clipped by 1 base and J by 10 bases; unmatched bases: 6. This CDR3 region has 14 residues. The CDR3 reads CASSQASGSGEQFF. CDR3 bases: TGCGCCAGCAGCCAAGCGAGCGGGAGTGGCGAGCAGTTCTTC.

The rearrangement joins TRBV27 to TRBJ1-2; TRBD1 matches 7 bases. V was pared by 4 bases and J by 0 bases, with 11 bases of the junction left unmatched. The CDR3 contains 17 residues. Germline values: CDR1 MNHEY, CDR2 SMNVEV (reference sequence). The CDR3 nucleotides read TGTGCCAGCAGTTATTTGGTGGGACAGACTCCTAACTATGGCTACACCTTC. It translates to CASSYLVGQTPNYGYTF.

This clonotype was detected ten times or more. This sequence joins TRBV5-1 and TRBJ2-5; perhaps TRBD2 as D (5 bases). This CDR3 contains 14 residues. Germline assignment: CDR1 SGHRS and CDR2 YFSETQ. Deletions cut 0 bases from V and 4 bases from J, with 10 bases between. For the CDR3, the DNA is TGCGCCAGCAGCTTGGCGGTAGGGAGAGAGACCCAGTACTTC. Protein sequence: CASSLAVGRETQYF.

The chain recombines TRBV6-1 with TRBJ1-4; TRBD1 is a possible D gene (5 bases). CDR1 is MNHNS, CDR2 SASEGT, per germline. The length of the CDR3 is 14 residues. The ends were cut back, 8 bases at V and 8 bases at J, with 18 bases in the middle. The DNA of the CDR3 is TGTGCCAGCCTCGAAGGCGGGGGGAGCGAAAAACTGTTTTTT. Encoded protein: CASLEGGGSEKLFF.

Here the CDR3 DNA reads TGCGCCAGCAGCTTCTTAGGACAGGGGTCGAGCGAGCAGTACTTC. Its translation is CASSFLGQGSSEQYF. The J gene is TRBJ2-7, the V gene TRBV5-1; 9 positions match TRBD1. The germline V gene has CDR1 SGHRS and CDR2 YFSETQ. The trim removed 2 bases at V and 6 bases at J, leaving 9 bases unmatched. The CDR3 runs 15 residues.

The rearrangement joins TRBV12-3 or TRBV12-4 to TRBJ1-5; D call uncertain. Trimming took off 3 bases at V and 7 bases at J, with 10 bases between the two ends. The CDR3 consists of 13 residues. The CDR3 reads CASSFSPPQPQHF. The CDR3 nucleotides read TGTGCCAGCAGTTTCTCCCCTCCGCAGCCCCAGCATTTT.

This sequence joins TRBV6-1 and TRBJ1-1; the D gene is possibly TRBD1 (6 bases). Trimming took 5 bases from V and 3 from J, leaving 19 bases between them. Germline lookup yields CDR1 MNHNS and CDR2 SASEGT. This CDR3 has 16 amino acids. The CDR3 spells CASSPPSYRAYTEAFF. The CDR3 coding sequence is TGTGCCAGCAGTCCCCCGTCTTACAGGGCTTACACTGAAGCTTTCTTT.

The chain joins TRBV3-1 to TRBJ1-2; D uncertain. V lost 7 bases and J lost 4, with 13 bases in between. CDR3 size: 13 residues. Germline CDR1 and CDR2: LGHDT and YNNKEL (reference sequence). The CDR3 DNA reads TGTGCCAGCACGGCGGCTGGGTTCTATGGCTACACCTTC. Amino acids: CASTAAGFYGYTF. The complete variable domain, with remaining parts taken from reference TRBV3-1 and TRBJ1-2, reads DTAVSQTPKYLVTQMGNDKSIKCEQNLGHDTMYWYKQDSKKFLKIMFSYNNKELIINETVPNRFSPKSPDKAHLNLHINSLELGDSAVYFCASTAAGFYGYTFGSGTRLTVV.

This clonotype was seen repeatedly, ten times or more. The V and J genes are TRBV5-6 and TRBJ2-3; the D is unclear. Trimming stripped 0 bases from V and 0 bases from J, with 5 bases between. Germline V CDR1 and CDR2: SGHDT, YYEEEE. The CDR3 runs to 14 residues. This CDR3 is CASSLGSSTDTQYF. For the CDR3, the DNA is TGTGCCAGCAGCTTGGGTTCCAGCACAGATACGCAGTATTTT. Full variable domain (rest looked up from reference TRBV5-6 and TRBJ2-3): DAGVTQSPTHLIKTRGQQVTLRCSPKSGHDTVSWYQQALGQGPQFIFQYYEEEERQRGNFPDRFSGHQFPNYSSELNVNALLLGDSALYLCASSLGSSTDTQYFGPGTRLTVL.

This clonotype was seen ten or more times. This CDR3 reads CASRDLGAASYNEQFF. In DNA, the CDR3 is TGTGCCAGCAGGGACCTAGGAGCGGCCTCCTACAATGAGCAGTTCTTC. The J gene is TRBJ2-1, the V gene TRBV12-3 or TRBV12-4, with D maybe TRBD2 (5 bases). This CDR3 contains 16 residues. V was shortened by 6 bases and J by 0 bases, with 15 bases between the two germline ends.

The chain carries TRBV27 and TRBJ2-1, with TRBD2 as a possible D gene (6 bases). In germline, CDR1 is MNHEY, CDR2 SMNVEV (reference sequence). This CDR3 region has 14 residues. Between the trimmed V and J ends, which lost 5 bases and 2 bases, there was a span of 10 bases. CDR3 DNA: TGTGCCAGCAGTCCAATAGCGGCCTACAATGAGCAGTTCTTC. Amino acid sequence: CASSPIAAYNEQFF.

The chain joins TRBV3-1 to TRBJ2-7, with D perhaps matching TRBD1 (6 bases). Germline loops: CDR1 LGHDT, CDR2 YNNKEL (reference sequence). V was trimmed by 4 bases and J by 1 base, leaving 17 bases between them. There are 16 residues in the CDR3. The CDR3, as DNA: TGTGCCAGCAGCCCGTCCGCCGACGGGACATCCTACGAGCAGTACTTC. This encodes CASSPSADGTSYEQYF.

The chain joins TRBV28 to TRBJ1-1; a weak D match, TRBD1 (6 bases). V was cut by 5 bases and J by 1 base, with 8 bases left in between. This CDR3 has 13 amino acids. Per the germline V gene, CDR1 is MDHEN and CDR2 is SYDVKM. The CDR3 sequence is CASSDRRNTEAFF. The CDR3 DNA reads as TGTGCCAGCAGTGACAGGAGGAACACTGAAGCTTTCTTT.

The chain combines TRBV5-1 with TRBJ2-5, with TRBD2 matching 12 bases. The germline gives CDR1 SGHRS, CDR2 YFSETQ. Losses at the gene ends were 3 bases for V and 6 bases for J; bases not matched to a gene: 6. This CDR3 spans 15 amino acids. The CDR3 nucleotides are TGCGCCAGCAGCTCCCGGACTAGCGGGGAACAGACCCAGTACTTC. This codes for CASSSRTSGEQTQYF.

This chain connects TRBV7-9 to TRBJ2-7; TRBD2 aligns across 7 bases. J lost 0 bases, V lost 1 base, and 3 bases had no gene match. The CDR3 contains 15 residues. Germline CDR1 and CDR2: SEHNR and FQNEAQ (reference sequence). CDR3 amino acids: CASSLESSGSYEQYF. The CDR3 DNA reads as TGTGCCAGCAGCTTAGAATCTAGCGGCTCCTACGAGCAGTACTTC.